This is a list of T cell receptor beta chains from one sample in a study of cytomegalovirus exposure and HLA in healthy donors. The repertoire was sequenced with immunoSEQ multiplex PCR; TCRdb's copy has only in-frame clones and lacks some. The sample yields around 80,000 clones, around 79% seen once. Sequenced input: PBMCs. The receptors were gathered from a man between 40 and 49 years old in good health and CMV-seronegative. Each CDR3 is given with its conserved first and last residue. Fields, in order: V gene, clone size, D gene, J gene, CDR3 protein, CDR3 DNA. A D gene is named only where the DNA matches it firmly. Size is omitted from some rows. Given values are once, few, many or a class for expanded clones.

v_call: TRBV7-9; clone_size: .; d_call: TRBD2; j_call: TRBJ2-1; cdr3_aa: CASSPGLASYNEQFF; cdr3_nt: TGTGCCAGCAGCCCGGGACTAGCTTCCTACAATGAGCAGTTCTTC
v_call: TRBV6-5; clone_size: .; d_call: .; j_call: TRBJ1-2; cdr3_aa: CASSSRGRENGYTF; cdr3_nt: TGTGCCAGCAGTTCTCGAGGGCGGGAAAATGGCTACACCTTC
v_call: TRBV7-7; clone_size: .; d_call: .; j_call: TRBJ2-5; cdr3_aa: CASSLARGSGAQYF; cdr3_nt: TGTGCTAGCAGCTTAGCCAGGGGGTCGGGGGCCCAGTACTTC
v_call: TRBV28; clone_size: .; d_call: TRBD2; j_call: TRBJ2-5; cdr3_aa: CASGKAGGPQETQYF; cdr3_nt: TGTGCCAGCGGAAAAGCGGGAGGGCCCCAAGAGACCCAGTACTTC
v_call: TRBV4-2; clone_size: .; d_call: .; j_call: TRBJ2-1; cdr3_aa: CASSQGLGGNLGYEQFF; cdr3_nt: TGTGCCAGCAGCCAAGGATTAGGAGGGAACTTGGGGTATGAGCAGTTCTTC
v_call: TRBV28; clone_size: .; d_call: TRBD1; j_call: TRBJ1-6; cdr3_aa: CASSLLQGASNSPLHF; cdr3_nt: TGTGCCAGCAGTTTGCTTCAGGGGGCCTCTAATTCACCCCTCCACTTT
v_call: TRBV28; clone_size: .; d_call: TRBD1; j_call: TRBJ1-2; cdr3_aa: CASSYTGTAPDF; cdr3_nt: TGTGCCAGCAGTTACACCGGGACAGCACCTGACTTC
v_call: TRBV7-2; clone_size: few; d_call: .; j_call: TRBJ1-2; cdr3_aa: CASSLMVGQIYGYTF; cdr3_nt: TGTGCCAGCAGCTTGATGGTAGGACAGATCTATGGCTACACCTTC
v_call: TRBV2; clone_size: .; d_call: .; j_call: TRBJ2-3; cdr3_aa: CASRNPADTQYF; cdr3_nt: TGTGCCAGCAGGAACCCCGCGGATACGCAGTATTTT
v_call: TRBV7-9; clone_size: .; d_call: .; j_call: TRBJ2-3; cdr3_aa: CASSPRLRADTQYF; cdr3_nt: TGTGCCAGCAGCCCGAGATTGAGGGCAGATACGCAGTATTTT
v_call: TRBV6-5; clone_size: few; d_call: .; j_call: TRBJ1-2; cdr3_aa: CASSYQGGGVGYTF; cdr3_nt: TGTGCCAGCAGTTACCAGGGAGGAGGTGTAGGCTACACCTTC
v_call: TRBV15; clone_size: .; d_call: .; j_call: TRBJ1-4; cdr3_aa: CATSRGPDGAGEKLFF; cdr3_nt: TGTGCCACCAGCAGAGGCCCCGATGGGGCAGGTGAAAAACTGTTTTTT
v_call: TRBV11-2; clone_size: once; d_call: .; j_call: TRBJ2-7; cdr3_aa: CASSPGGGGDYEQYF; cdr3_nt: TGTGCCAGCAGCCCGGGGGGCGGCGGTGACTACGAGCAGTACTTC
v_call: TRBV2; clone_size: once; d_call: TRBD2; j_call: TRBJ2-5; cdr3_aa: CARNSGLAGFGETQYF; cdr3_nt: TGTGCCAGGAACTCGGGACTAGCGGGCTTCGGGGAGACCCAGTACTTC
v_call: TRBV28; clone_size: .; d_call: TRBD1; j_call: TRBJ2-7; cdr3_aa: CASSLIHRGPEQYF; cdr3_nt: TGTGCCAGCAGTTTAATCCACAGGGGCCCCGAGCAGTACTTC
v_call: TRBV7-9; clone_size: few; d_call: TRBD1; j_call: TRBJ2-1; cdr3_aa: CASRFWGRTGTGGLDEQFF; cdr3_nt: TGTGCCAGCCGTTTTTGGGGAAGGACTGGGACAGGAGGTTTGGATGAGCAGTTCTTC
v_call: TRBV25-1; clone_size: .; d_call: TRBD1; j_call: TRBJ1-2; cdr3_aa: CASSEGAGGANYGYTF; cdr3_nt: TGTGCCAGCAGTGAAGGGGCAGGGGGAGCTAACTATGGCTACACCTTC
v_call: TRBV4-3; clone_size: .; d_call: TRBD2; j_call: TRBJ2-7; cdr3_aa: CASSQSRLAGGTYEQYF; cdr3_nt: TGCGCCAGCAGCCAATCCCGACTAGCGGGAGGAACCTACGAGCAGTACTTC
v_call: TRBV4-3; clone_size: few; d_call: .; j_call: TRBJ1-1; cdr3_aa: CASSLRENTEAFF; cdr3_nt: TGCGCCAGCAGCTTACGAGAGAACACTGAAGCTTTCTTT
v_call: TRBV4-1; clone_size: .; d_call: .; j_call: TRBJ2-6; cdr3_aa: CASSQPTGGRAGANVLTF; cdr3_nt: TGCGCCAGCAGCCAACCGACAGGTGGGAGGGCAGGGGCCAACGTCCTGACTTTC